The 10 T cell receptor beta chains below come from one sample, sequenced in a study of cytomegalovirus exposure and HLA in healthy donors. 60 Vbeta and 13 Jbeta primers were used in PCR. Produced via immunoSEQ multiplex PCR; TCRdb's table is partial and in-frame only. Counted here are over 150,000 clones, around 77% occurring once; the ten biggest clones make up roughly 3%. What was sequenced was PBMCs. All receptors derive from a woman aged 25-40 years in good health and CMV-seronegative.

This rearrangement joins TRBV7-9 to TRBJ2-1, with 8 bases fitting TRBD2. J lost 7 bases, V lost 10 bases, and 9 bases had no gene match. The CDR3 spans 13 residues. Germline CDR1 reads SEHNR; CDR2 reads FQNEAQ (reference sequence). CDR3 loop: CATSPGGWNEQFF. The CDR3 DNA follows: TGTGCCACGTCCCCGGGGGGGTGGAATGAGCAGTTCTTC.

The V and J genes are TRBV7-9 and TRBJ2-5; TRBD2 is a possible D gene (5 bases). The CDR3 contains 17 residues. Germline loops: CDR1 SEHNR, CDR2 FQNEAQ (reference sequence). The V end lost 1 base, the J end lost 4 bases, and 19 bases lay between the germline ends. In DNA form, the CDR3 reads TGTGCCAGCAGCTTAGAGTTCGAGGGAAGGGTTCGAGAGACCCAGTACTTC. Residues: CASSLEFEGRVRETQYF.

The rearrangement links TRBV6-5 to TRBJ1-2; tentative D call: TRBD1 (6 bases). The length of the CDR3 is 14 residues. The germline V gene encodes CDR1 MNHEY and CDR2 SVGAGI. V dropped 7 bases and J dropped 4 bases, with 16 bases sitting between them. The CDR3 region has the DNA TGTGCCAGCATGTACCAGGGGAAGGGCTATGGCTACACCTTC. Translated, it gives CASMYQGKGYGYTF.

The rearrangement uses TRBV21-1 and TRBJ2-7; the D call of TRBD2 is as the table states it, not checked on the DNA. TRBV21-1 is labeled a pseudogene. The CDR3 has 12 residues. CDR3 sequence: CASSKDYYEQYF. The CDR3 DNA sequence: TGTGCCAGCAGCAAAGACTACTACGAGCAGTACTTC.

The V and J genes are TRBV28 and TRBJ2-1; 10 nucleotides match TRBD1. CDR1 MDHEN and CDR2 SYDVKM come from the germline V gene. The CDR3 length is 16 residues. With V trimmed by 2 bases and J by 2 bases, 3 bases remained unmatched. CDR3 DNA: TGTGCCAGCAGTTTAGCGACAGGGGGCGCCTACAATGAGCAGTTCTTC. Translation: CASSLATGGAYNEQFF.

The rearrangement joins TRBV9 to TRBJ2-3, with a weak D call TRBD2 (7 bases). The CDR3 has 20 amino acids. Germline V gene lookup returns CDR1 SGDLS and CDR2 YYNGEE. V shed 3 bases and J shed 1 base, with 27 bases lying between them. The CDR3 sequence is CASSEGGGGGGLRGTDTQYF. The CDR3 nucleotides read TGTGCCAGCAGCGAGGGAGGAGGTGGGGGGGGCCTTAGGGGCACAGATACGCAGTATTTT.

The J gene is TRBJ1-6, the V gene TRBV6-5; D not resolved. Germline V gene data show CDR1 as MNHEY and CDR2 as SVGAGI. The CDR3 has 13 residues. V dropped 7 bases and J dropped 12 bases, with 16 bases sitting between them. CDR3: CASTMTAAGPLHF. CDR3 bases: TGTGCCAGCACGATGACGGCGGCCGGACCCCTCCACTTT.

The chain couples TRBV28 to TRBJ1-2; D remains ambiguous. The germline V and J ends were trimmed by 5 bases and 7 bases, with 26 bases remaining between them. The CDR3 runs 17 residues. Germline values: CDR1 MDHEN, CDR2 SYDVKM. This CDR3 is CASSPLPPEIIGSGYTF. CDR3 in DNA: TGTGCCAGCAGTCCCCTACCCCCGGAAATTATCGGGAGTGGCTACACCTTC.

The J gene is TRBJ1-1, the V gene TRBV19, with 7 bases matching TRBD1. The V segment lost 6 bases and the J segment 8 bases; nucleotides outside the gene matches: 3. Germline V CDR1 and CDR2: LNHDA, SQIVND (reference sequence). The CDR3 is made up of 11 amino acids. The CDR3 DNA follows: TGTGCCAGTAGGGGACAGAGAGAAGCTTTCTTT. It translates to CASRGQREAFF.

This chain connects TRBV19 to TRBJ1-2; D unresolved. Germline CDR1 LNHDA, CDR2 SQIVND (reference sequence). The CDR3 is made up of 15 amino acids. V lost 9 bases and J 0 bases, leaving 17 bases between the germline ends. The CDR3 sequence: CASLPAGITNYGYTF. The CDR3 DNA sequence: TGTGCCAGCCTCCCCGCGGGAATCACTAACTATGGCTACACCTTC.